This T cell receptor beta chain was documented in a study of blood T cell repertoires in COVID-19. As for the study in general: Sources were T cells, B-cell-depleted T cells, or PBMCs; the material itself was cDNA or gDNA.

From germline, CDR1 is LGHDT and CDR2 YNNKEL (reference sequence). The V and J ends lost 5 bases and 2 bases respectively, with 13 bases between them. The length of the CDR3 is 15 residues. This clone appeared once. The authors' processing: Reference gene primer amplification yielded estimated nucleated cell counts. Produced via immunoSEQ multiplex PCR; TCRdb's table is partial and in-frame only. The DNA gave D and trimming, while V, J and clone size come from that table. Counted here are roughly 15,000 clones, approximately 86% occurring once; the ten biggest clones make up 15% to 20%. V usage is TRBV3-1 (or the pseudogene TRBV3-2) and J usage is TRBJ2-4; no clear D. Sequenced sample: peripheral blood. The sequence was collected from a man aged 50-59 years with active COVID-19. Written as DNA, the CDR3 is TGTGCCAGCAGCTTTCAAGTGGAGTCCAAAAACATTCAGTACTTC. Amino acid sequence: CASSFQVESKNIQYF.